The T cell receptor beta chain under discussion was sequenced for a study of shared clonotypes between healthy human individuals. This CDR3 region has 15 residues. The trim removed 3 bases at V and 4 bases at J, leaving 8 bases unmatched. The germline V gene encodes CDR1 MDHEN and CDR2 SYDVKM. Sequencing was performed with immunoSEQ multiplex PCR; in TCRdb, only in-frame clones are kept and a portion is missing. This sample has some 2,100,000 clones; roughly 91% occur once, and the top ten carry 1.5% to 2%. In the naive CD8 group, cells lacked CD45RO and were positively selected for CCR7, so terminally differentiated effector memory CD45RA+ cells were left out.

The sequenced sample consisted of naive CD8+ T cells from PBMCs. The sequence was obtained from a man aged 18 to 29 in good health. Some clones in this sample may be carry-over from other donors' samples. The chain carries TRBV28 and TRBJ1-2; TRBD1 agrees at 7 bases. The CDR3 DNA reads TGTGCCAGCAGTTTCTATCAGGGGGATATCTATGGCTACACCTTC. Translation: CASSFYQGDIYGYTF.